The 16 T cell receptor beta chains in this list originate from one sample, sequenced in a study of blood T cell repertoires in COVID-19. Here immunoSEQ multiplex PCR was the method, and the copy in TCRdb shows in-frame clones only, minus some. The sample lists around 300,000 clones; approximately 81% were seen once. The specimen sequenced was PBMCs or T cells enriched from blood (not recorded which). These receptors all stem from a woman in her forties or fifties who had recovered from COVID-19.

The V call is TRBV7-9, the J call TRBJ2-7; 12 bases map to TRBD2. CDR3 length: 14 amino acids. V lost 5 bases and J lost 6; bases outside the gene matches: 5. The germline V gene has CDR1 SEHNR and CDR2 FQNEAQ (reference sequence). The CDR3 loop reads CASSRLAGDGEQYF. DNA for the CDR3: TGTGCCAGCAGCAGACTAGCGGGAGACGGCGAGCAGTACTTC.

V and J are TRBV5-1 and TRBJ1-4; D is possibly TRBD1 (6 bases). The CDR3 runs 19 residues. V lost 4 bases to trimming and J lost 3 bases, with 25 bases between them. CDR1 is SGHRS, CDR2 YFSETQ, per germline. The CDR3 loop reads CASSAAAFLNTGSNEKLFF. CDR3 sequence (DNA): TGCGCCAGCAGCGCTGCTGCCTTCTTGAATACAGGGTCTAATGAAAAACTGTTTTTT.

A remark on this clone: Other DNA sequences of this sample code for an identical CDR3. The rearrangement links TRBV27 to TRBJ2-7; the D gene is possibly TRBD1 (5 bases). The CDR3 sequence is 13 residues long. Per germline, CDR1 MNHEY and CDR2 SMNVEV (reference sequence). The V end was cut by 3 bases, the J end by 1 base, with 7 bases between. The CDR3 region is CASSLTVSYEQYF. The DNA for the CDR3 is TGTGCCAGCAGTTTGACAGTGTCCTACGAGCAGTACTTC.

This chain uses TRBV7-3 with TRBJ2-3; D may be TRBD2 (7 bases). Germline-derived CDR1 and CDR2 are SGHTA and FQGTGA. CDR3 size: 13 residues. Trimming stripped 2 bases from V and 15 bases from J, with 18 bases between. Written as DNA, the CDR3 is TGTGCCAGCAGCTTATCCTTTGGGGGGGCCCCATATTTT. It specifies CASSLSFGGAPYF.

CDR3 sequence: CASSSRQGGLEQFF. The DNA for the CDR3 is TGTGCCAGCAGTAGCCGACAAGGGGGTCTTGAGCAGTTCTTC. V gene TRBV6-5 combines with J gene TRBJ2-1; tentatively, D is TRBD1 (6 bases). Germline loops: CDR1 MNHEY, CDR2 SVGAGI. The CDR3 totals 14 residues. V was pared by 5 bases and J by 9 bases, with 17 bases between.

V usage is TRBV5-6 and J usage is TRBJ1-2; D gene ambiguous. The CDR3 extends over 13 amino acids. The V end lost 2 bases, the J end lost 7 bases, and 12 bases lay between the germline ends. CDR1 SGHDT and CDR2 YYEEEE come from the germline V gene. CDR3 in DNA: TGTGCCAGCAGCTTTTTGTCTTCTAGTGGCTACACCTTC. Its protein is CASSFLSSSGYTF.

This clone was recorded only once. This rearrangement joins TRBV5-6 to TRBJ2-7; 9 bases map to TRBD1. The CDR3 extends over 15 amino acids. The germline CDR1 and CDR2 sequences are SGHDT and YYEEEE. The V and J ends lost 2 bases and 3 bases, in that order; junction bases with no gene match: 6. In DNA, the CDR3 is TGTGCCAGCAGCTTCGGGACAGGGACCTTCTACGAGCAGTACTTC. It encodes CASSFGTGTFYEQYF.

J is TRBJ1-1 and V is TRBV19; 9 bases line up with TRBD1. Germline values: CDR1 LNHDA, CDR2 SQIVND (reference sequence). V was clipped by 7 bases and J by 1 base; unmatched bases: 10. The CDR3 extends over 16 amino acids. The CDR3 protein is CASTKTPGQGNTEAFF. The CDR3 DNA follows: TGTGCCAGTACCAAAACCCCGGGACAGGGGAACACTGAAGCTTTCTTT.

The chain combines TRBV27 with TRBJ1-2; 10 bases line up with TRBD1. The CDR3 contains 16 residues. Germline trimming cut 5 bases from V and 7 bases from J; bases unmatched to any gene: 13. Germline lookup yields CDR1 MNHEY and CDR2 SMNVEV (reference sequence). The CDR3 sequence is CASSVYRQGASGGYTF. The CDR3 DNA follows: TGTGCCAGCAGTGTGTACCGACAGGGGGCTAGTGGTGGCTACACCTTC.

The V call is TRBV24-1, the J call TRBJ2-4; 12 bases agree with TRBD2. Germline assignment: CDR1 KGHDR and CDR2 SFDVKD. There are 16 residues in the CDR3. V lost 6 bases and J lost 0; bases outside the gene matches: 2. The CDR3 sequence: CATSSTSGGAKNIQYF. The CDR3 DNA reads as TGTGCCACCAGTTCGACTAGCGGGGGAGCCAAAAACATTCAGTACTTC.

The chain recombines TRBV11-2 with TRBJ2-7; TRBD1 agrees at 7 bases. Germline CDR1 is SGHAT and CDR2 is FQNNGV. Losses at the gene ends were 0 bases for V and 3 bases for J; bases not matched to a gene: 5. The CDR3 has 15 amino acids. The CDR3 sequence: CASSLDTTGLYEQYF. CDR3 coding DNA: TGTGCCAGCAGCTTAGATACGACAGGGCTCTACGAGCAGTACTTC. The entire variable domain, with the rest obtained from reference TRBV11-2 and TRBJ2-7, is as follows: EAGVAQSPRYKIIEKRQSVAFWCNPISGHATLYWYQQILGQGPKLLIQFQNNGVVDDSQLPKDRFSAERLKGVDSTLKIQPAKLEDSAVYLCASSLDTTGLYEQYFGPGTRLTVT.

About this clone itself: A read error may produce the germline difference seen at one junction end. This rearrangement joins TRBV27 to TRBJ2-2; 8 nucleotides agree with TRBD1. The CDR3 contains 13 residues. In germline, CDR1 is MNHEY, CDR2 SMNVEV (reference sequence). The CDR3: CLSGGTNTGELFF. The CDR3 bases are TGCCTCTCAGGGGGCACGAACACCGGGGAGCTGTTTTTT.

CDR3 sequence: CASSPLVRASGANVLTF. The CDR3 bases are TGTGCCAGCAGCCCATTAGTCAGGGCGTCTGGGGCCAACGTCCTGACTTTC. The rearrangement uses TRBV3-1 (or the pseudogene TRBV3-2) and TRBJ2-6; a weak D match, TRBD1 (5 bases). Germline V CDR1 and CDR2: LGHDT, YNNKEL (reference sequence). The CDR3 has 17 amino acids. With 4 bases removed from V and 1 base from J, the gap between germline ends came to 14 bases.

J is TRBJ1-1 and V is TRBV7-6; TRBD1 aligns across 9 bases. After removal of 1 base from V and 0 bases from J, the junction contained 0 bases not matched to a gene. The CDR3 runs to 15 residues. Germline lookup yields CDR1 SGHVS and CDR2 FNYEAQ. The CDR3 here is CASSLGQGVNTEAFF. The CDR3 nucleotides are TGTGCCAGCAGCTTAGGACAGGGGGTGAACACTGAAGCTTTCTTT.

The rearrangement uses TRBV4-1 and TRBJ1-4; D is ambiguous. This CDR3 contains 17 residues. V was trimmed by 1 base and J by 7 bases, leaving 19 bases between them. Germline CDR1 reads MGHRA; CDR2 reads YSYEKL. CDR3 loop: CASSQVGTRGVSEKLFF. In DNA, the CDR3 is TGCGCCAGCAGCCAAGTAGGCACTCGGGGTGTAAGTGAAAAACTGTTTTTT.

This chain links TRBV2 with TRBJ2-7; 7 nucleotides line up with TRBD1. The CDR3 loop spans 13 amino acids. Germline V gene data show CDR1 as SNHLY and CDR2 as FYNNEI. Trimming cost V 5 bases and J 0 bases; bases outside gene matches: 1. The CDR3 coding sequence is TGTGCCAGCAGTAGGGGGCCCTCCTACGAGCAGTACTTC. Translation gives CASSRGPSYEQYF.